This is a list of T cell receptor beta chains from one sample in a study of blood T cell repertoires in COVID-19. Only in-frame clones appear in the TCRdb table, and some are missing; sequencing was by immunoSEQ multiplex PCR. This table has hundreds of thousands of clones, more than 80% appearing once. Sequenced material: PBMCs or T cells enriched from blood (not recorded which). The receptors were sampled from a man aged 25 to 40 who had recovered from COVID-19. Each CDR3 is given with its conserved first and last residue.

>TRBV14
CASSQRQGVEQYF
>TRBV6-2/TRBV6-3
CASSPKYEQYF
>TRBV5-5
CASSLVAALNEQFF
>TRBV11-3
CASSPGGGPYNSPLHF
>TRBV7-6
CASSDRGVEQYF
>TRBV9
CASSVRDVEGPQHF
>TRBV4-1
CASSQQPGLAYEQYF
>TRBV19
CASSRDSSSEQYF
>TRBV11-3
CASSLRQGAFGEQFF
>TRBV5-4
CASSSRDRGVGEQFF
>TRBV27
CASSFRGQVEAFF
>TRBV12-5
CASGLVRGNTGELFF
>TRBV29-1
CSVEESYEQYF
>TRBV24-1
CATGGKTGQGNQPQHF
>TRBV9
CASSVEGAANEKLFF
>TRBV18
CASLQGDGRLFF
>TRBV4-1
CASSQGPRESPLHF
>TRBV6-5
CASRKRTGSNQPQHF
>TRBV7-8
CASSGGTGPNQPQHF
>TRBV21-1
CASRLQGAYYNEQFF
>TRBV5-1
CASSSIGQTEDTQYF
>TRBV7-2
CASSRGTGETQYF
>TRBV5-4
CASSKPTGGDISGANVPTF